The following is a TCR beta chain sequence with its context. The sample belongs to a study of blood T cell repertoires in COVID-19. On the study more broadly: Italy, Spain and the United States were the sources of the convalescent and acute COVID-19 samples.

This CDR3 region has 17 residues. The V gene's germline CDR1 is SGHRS and CDR2 YFSETQ. V lost 1 base and J lost 8, with 24 bases in between. As processed by the authors: Using reference gene primer amplification, nucleated cell counts were estimated. The data were produced by immunoSEQ multiplex PCR, yet TCRdb's version contains in-frame clones alone and is incomplete. V and J calls and clone size come straight from that table; D and trimming were deduced from the DNA. In the table there are 90,000 to 150,000 clones, approximately 80% of which are singletons. The J gene is TRBJ1-1, the V gene TRBV5-1; D might be TRBD1 (6 bases). The receptor comes from a man in his 70s with acute or convalescent COVID-19. The sample comprised peripheral blood. This CDR3 is CASSLKFNRATLMEAFF. In DNA, the CDR3 is TGCGCCAGCAGCTTGAAGTTCAACAGGGCTACCTTAATGGAAGCTTTCTTT.